These T cell receptor beta chains were read from a single sample in a study of T cell responses to AZD1222 COVID-19 vaccine. Libraries were prepared by immunoSEQ multiplex PCR; TCRdb keeps only in-frame clonotypes and omits some of them. This table has 150,000 to 200,000 clones, around 94% appearing once. The sequenced sample was peripheral blood, obtained on day 0 of AZD1222 vaccination. Receptors were obtained from an adult in good health. Both conserved end residues are part of each CDR3. D genes are given only for firm matches. Size is omitted from some rows. Given values are once, few, many or a class for expanded clones.

d_call	v_call	clone_size	j_call	cdr3_nt	cdr3_aa
NA	TRBV3-1/TRBV3-2	NA	TRBJ1-2	TGTGCCAGCAGCCAAGGGACCTTTAACTATGGCTACACCTTC	CASSQGTFNYGYTF
NA	TRBV2	NA	TRBJ1-3	TGTGCCAGCAGTGAGAAAAGGGGAAACACCATATATTTT	CASSEKRGNTIYF
NA	TRBV7-3	NA	TRBJ2-1	TGTGCCAGCGGGGACCGGAACAATGAGCAGTTCTTC	CASGDRNNEQFF
NA	TRBV4-1	NA	TRBJ2-3	TGCGCCAGCAGCCAAGAAGAGCGGCCATCCACAGATACGCAGTATTTT	CASSQEERPSTDTQYF
NA	TRBV7-9	NA	TRBJ1-2	TGTGCCAGCAGCCCCCAAAGATGGGAGATTTATGGCTACACCTTC	CASSPQRWEIYGYTF
NA	TRBV28	NA	TRBJ2-4	TGTGCCAGCAGGGATAGGGGTAAAAACATTCAGTACTTC	CASRDRGKNIQYF
NA	TRBV3-1/TRBV3-2	NA	TRBJ1-5	TGTGCCAGCAGCCAAGATGCCGAGGGCAGAGGGCAGCCCCAGCATTTT	CASSQDAEGRGQPQHF
NA	TRBV3-1/TRBV3-2	NA	TRBJ2-1	TGTGCCAGCGGTTCGGGGTTAACCTACAATGAGCAGTTCTTC	CASGSGLTYNEQFF
NA	TRBV11-2	NA	TRBJ2-2	TGTGCCAGCAGCCCGCAATCCGGGGAGCTGTTTTTT	CASSPQSGELFF
NA	TRBV20-1	NA	TRBJ1-1	TGCAGTGCTAGTGAGGCAGGGAGCACTGAAGCTTTCTTT	CSASEAGSTEAFF
NA	TRBV7-9	NA	TRBJ1-2	TGTGCCAGCGGCGGGCGGGGGACTGCTGGCTACACCTTC	CASGGRGTAGYTF
NA	TRBV6-1	NA	TRBJ1-4	TGTGCCAGCAGTGAAGCAGGGGCAGTGGGGGAAAAACTGTTTTTT	CASSEAGAVGEKLFF
TRBD1	TRBV6-4	NA	TRBJ1-2	TGTGCCAGCAGTGGGACAGGGAGGAGTGGCTACACCTTC	CASSGTGRSGYTF
NA	TRBV28	NA	TRBJ1-1	TGTGCCAGCAGTCCCACAGCGGTGAACACTGAAGCTTTCTTT	CASSPTAVNTEAFF
NA	TRBV11-2	NA	TRBJ2-7	TGTGCCAGCAGCTTATCTAGCTCCTACGAGCAGTACTTC	CASSLSSSYEQYF
NA	TRBV5-1	NA	TRBJ1-4	TGCGCCAGCAGGGAGGTCCCCACTAATGAAAAACTGTTTTTT	CASREVPTNEKLFF
TRBD1	TRBV12-3/TRBV12-4	NA	TRBJ2-1	TGTGCCAGCAGAACAGGGGCGGGTGAGCAGTTCTTC	CASRTGAGEQFF
TRBD2	TRBV18	NA	TRBJ2-2	TGTGCCAGCTCACCACAGCGGGAGGGCCCCGGGGAGCTGTTTTTT	CASSPQREGPGELFF
NA	TRBV27	NA	TRBJ1-4	TGTGCCAGCAGTTCTTTGACAGGAAAACTGTTTTTT	CASSSLTGKLFF
NA	TRBV5-4	NA	TRBJ1-2	TGTGCCAGCAGCTTCCAGGGGTCCTGGGGAGGCTACACCTTC	CASSFQGSWGGYTF
NA	TRBV7-9	NA	TRBJ2-7	TGTGCCAGCGCAGGACCAGGGATGGGCCTCTACGAGCAGTACTTC	CASAGPGMGLYEQYF
NA	TRBV11-2	NA	TRBJ1-4	TGTGCCAGCAGCTTAGAACCGGGGATGAGGGAACTGTTTTTT	CASSLEPGMRELFF
TRBD1	TRBV12-5	NA	TRBJ1-2	TGTGCTAGTGGTTTGGAGACAGGGTGGAGTGGCTACACCTTC	CASGLETGWSGYTF
NA	TRBV27	NA	TRBJ1-4	TGTGCCAGCAGGGGAGGGTGGGTTGATGAAAAACTGTTTTTT	CASRGGWVDEKLFF
NA	TRBV3-1/TRBV3-2	once	TRBJ1-1	TGTGCCAGCAGGCAAAGGTCTGAAGCTTTCTTT	CASRQRSEAFF
TRBD1	TRBV18	NA	TRBJ1-1	TGTGCCAGCTCCTTGACAGGGAAGGGCACTGAAGCTTTCTTT	CASSLTGKGTEAFF
NA	TRBV3-1/TRBV3-2	NA	TRBJ1-4	TGTGCCAGCAGCCAAGGGTTTGGTGAAAAACTGTTTTTT	CASSQGFGEKLFF
NA	TRBV4-1	NA	TRBJ2-6	TGCGCCAGCAGCCAATCAGTATCCGGATCTGGGGCCAACGTCCTGACTTTC	CASSQSVSGSGANVLTF
NA	TRBV11-3	once	TRBJ2-1	TGTGCCAGCAGCACAAGCGGCAGCTCCTACAATGAGCAGTTCTTC	CASSTSGSSYNEQFF
NA	TRBV7-9	few	TRBJ2-7	TGTGCCAGCAGCTTTCGATGGGGTGGCGACTCCTACGAGCAGTACTTC	CASSFRWGGDSYEQYF
TRBD1	TRBV11-2	NA	TRBJ1-1	TGTGCCAGCAGCCACACTCTCGGACAGGGGAGAACTGAAGCTTTCTTT	CASSHTLGQGRTEAFF
NA	TRBV29-1	once	TRBJ2-6	TGCAGCGCACAGGGAACTGGGGCCAACGTCCTGACTTTC	CSAQGTGANVLTF
NA	TRBV7-9	NA	TRBJ1-3	TGTGCCAGCAGCTACGGACCGAGCTCTGGAAACACCATATATTTT	CASSYGPSSGNTIYF
NA	TRBV5-5	NA	TRBJ1-1	TGTGCCAGCAGCTTGGCAGTGAACACTGAAGCTTTCTTT	CASSLAVNTEAFF
NA	TRBV2	NA	TRBJ1-5	TGTGCCAGCACCACCGGGAGGCGTGAGAATCAGCCCCAGCATTTT	CASTTGRRENQPQHF
NA	TRBV7-3	NA	TRBJ2-1	TGTGCCAGCAGCACGACTGGCTACAATGAGCAGTTCTTC	CASSTTGYNEQFF
TRBD2	TRBV6-5	NA	TRBJ2-7	TGTGCCAGCAGTCGGGCTAGCGGTCCCTACGAGCAGTACTTC	CASSRASGPYEQYF
NA	TRBV7-2	NA	TRBJ2-7	TGTGCCAGCAGCCCGGGACGGAGCTCCTACGAGCAGTACTTC	CASSPGRSSYEQYF
NA	TRBV12-3/TRBV12-4	NA	TRBJ1-5	TGTGCCAGCAGTTTGGGGCCAGGGCAGCCCCAGCATTTT	CASSLGPGQPQHF
NA	TRBV6-5	NA	TRBJ1-5	TGTGCCAGCAGTTACGCGGGAAGCAATCAGCCCCAGCATTTT	CASSYAGSNQPQHF
NA	TRBV9	NA	TRBJ1-1	TGTGCCAGCAGCGTAGCCATCAACACTGAAGCTTTCTTT	CASSVAINTEAFF
NA	TRBV5-1	NA	TRBJ1-5	TGCGCCAGCAGCTGGCGACAGCTCTATAGCAATCAGCCCCAGCATTTT	CASSWRQLYSNQPQHF
NA	TRBV6-1	NA	TRBJ1-6	TGTGCCAGCAGTGAAATGTGGGGAAATTCACCCCTCCACTTT	CASSEMWGNSPLHF
NA	TRBV11-3	NA	TRBJ2-3	TGTGCCAGCAGCTTATCTCGGGACACAGATACGCAGTATTTT	CASSLSRDTDTQYF
NA	TRBV15	NA	TRBJ2-3	TGTGCCACCAGCAGTGGAACAGGGCTGGCAGATACGCAGTATTTT	CATSSGTGLADTQYF
TRBD1	TRBV28	once	TRBJ2-3	TGTGCCAGCAGTTCCCCCGGGACAGGGTCAAATACGCAGTATTTT	CASSSPGTGSNTQYF
NA	TRBV19	NA	TRBJ1-2	TGTGCCAGTAGTCAGGGGTCCCAGCGCTACACCTTC	CASSQGSQRYTF
NA	TRBV29-1	NA	TRBJ1-5	TGCAGCGTTGAAACAGATGGTCAGCCCCAGCATTTT	CSVETDGQPQHF